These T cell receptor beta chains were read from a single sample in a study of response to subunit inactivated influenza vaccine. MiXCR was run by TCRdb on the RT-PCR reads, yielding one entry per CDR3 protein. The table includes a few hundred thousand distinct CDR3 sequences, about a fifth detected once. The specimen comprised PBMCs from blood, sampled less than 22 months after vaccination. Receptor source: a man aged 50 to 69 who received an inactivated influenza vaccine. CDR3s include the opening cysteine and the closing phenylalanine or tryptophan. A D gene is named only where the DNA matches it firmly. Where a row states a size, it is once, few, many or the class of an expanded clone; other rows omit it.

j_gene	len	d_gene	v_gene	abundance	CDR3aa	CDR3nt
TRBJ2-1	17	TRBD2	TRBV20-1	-	CSARGSGRALTYNEQFF	TGCAGTGCTAGAGGTAGCGGGAGGGCGTTGACCTACAATGAGCAGTTCTTC
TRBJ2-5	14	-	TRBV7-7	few	CASSLSRGGETQYF	TGTGCCAGCAGCCTGAGTCGGGGTGGTGAGACCCAGTACTTC
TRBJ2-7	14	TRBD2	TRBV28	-	CASSGTSGTYEQYF	TGTGCCAGCAGTGGGACTAGCGGAACCTACGAGCAGTACTTC
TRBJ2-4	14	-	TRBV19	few	CASSMGGSSDIQYF	TGTGCCAGTAGTATGGGCGGGTCATCGGACATTCAGTACTTC
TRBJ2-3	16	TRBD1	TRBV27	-	CASSNLGTGGADTQYF	TGTGCCAGCAGTAACCTCGGGACAGGGGGTGCAGATACGCAGTATTTT
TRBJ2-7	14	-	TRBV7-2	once	CASSLGGMGYEQYF	TGTGCCAGCAGCTTAGGGGGGATGGGCTACGAGCAGTACTTC
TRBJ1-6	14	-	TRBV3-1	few	CASSQAGDNSPLHF	TGTGCCAGCAGCCAAGCGGGGGATAATTCACCCCTCCACTTT
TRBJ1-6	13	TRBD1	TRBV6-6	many	CASSWDRNSPLHF	TGTGCCAGCAGTTGGGACAGGAATTCACCCCTCCACTTT
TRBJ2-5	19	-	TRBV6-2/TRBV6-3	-	CASSYVPTGSSSQRETQYF	TGTGCCAGCAGTTACGTCCCTACTGGTAGTTCCAGCCAGCGAGAGACCCAGTACTTC
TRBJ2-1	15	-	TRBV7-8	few	CASSSEASYYNEQFF	TGTGCCAGCAGCTCCGAGGCTTCATACTACAATGAGCAGTTCTTC
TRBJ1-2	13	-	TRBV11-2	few	CASSLGRLYGYTF	TGTGCCAGCAGCCTTGGACGGCTCTATGGCTACACCTTC
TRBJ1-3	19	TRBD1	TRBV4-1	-	CASSQAGQAFTISGNTIYF	TGCGCCAGCAGCCAAGCCGGACAGGCGTTCACTATCTCTGGAAACACCATATATTTT
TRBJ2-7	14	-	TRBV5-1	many	CASSLWTGTYEQYF	TGCGCCAGCAGCTTATGGACGGGTACCTACGAGCAGTACTTC
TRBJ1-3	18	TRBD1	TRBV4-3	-	CASSQDSPDRGPGNTIYF	TGCGCCAGCAGCCAAGACTCCCCTGACAGGGGGCCTGGAAACACCATATATTTT
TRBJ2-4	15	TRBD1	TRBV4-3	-	CASSQDEGGENIQYF	TGCGCCAGCAGCCAAGACGAAGGGGGCGAAAACATTCAGTACTTC
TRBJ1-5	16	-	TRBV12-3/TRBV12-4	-	CASSLGDTYSNQPQHF	TGTGCCAGCAGTTTAGGGGACACCTATAGCAATCAGCCCCAGCATTTT